This T cell receptor (beta chain) was identified during a study of cytomegalovirus exposure and HLA in healthy donors. Study-wide results and caveats: Among donors in an Asian-associated ancestry cluster, a later analysis reportedly found fewer N-insertions than the roughly 700-donor mean. Later analysis suggested most CMV-associated TCR beta chains were HLA-restricted.

Primers: 60 Vbeta forward and 13 Jbeta reverse. Libraries were prepared by immunoSEQ multiplex PCR; TCRdb keeps only in-frame clonotypes and omits some of them. Found here are about 200,000 clones, over 75% of them singletons; the top ten hold 1.5% to 2%. This CDR3 is built from 15 residues. Germline CDR1 reads SNHLY; CDR2 reads FYNNEI. The trim removed 4 bases at V and 4 bases at J, leaving 6 bases unmatched. This clone was observed a few times. No antigen is known for it. This TCR derives from a male donor in good health and CMV-seronegative. The chain uses TRBV2 and TRBJ1-4; 7 bases agree with TRBD1. Source material: PBMCs. Written as DNA, the CDR3 is TGTGCCAGCAGTGGATCACAGGGGATTAATGAAAAACTGTTTTTT. Its protein is CASSGSQGINEKLFF.